Shown below are 12 T cell receptor beta chains from a single sample sequenced in a study of cytotoxic CD8 clonotypes in ibrutinib-treated CLL. The data were produced by immunoSEQ multiplex PCR, yet TCRdb's version contains in-frame clones alone and is incomplete. The table has roughly 180,000 clones, 84% seen once. The specimen was PBMCs, collected after 24 months of ibrutinib treatment. The receptors derive from a human donor with chronic lymphocytic leukemia.

CDR3 protein: CASSYGLNTEAFF. In nucleotides, the CDR3 is TGCGCCAGCAGCTACGGCCTTAACACTGAAGCTTTCTTT. The J gene is TRBJ1-1, the V gene TRBV5-1; no firm D call. Trimming left V 3 bases short and J 2 bases short, with 8 bases between. The germline gives CDR1 SGHRS, CDR2 YFSETQ. The CDR3 contains 13 residues.

This chain uses TRBV11-3 with TRBJ2-7; 10 nucleotides match TRBD2. Germline V gene lookup returns CDR1 SGHNT and CDR2 YENEEA. The CDR3 has 17 amino acids. V lost 2 bases, J lost 7 bases, and 14 bases stayed unmatched. The CDR3 here is CASSLKGRTASGSEQYF. The CDR3, as DNA: TGTGCCAGCAGCTTAAAGGGGAGAACGGCTAGCGGGAGTGAGCAGTACTTC. The full variable domain, rest sourced from reference TRBV11-3 and TRBJ2-7, is EAGVVQSPRYKIIEKKQPVAFWCNPISGHNTLYWYLQNLGQGPELLIRYENEEAVDDSQLPKDRFSAERLKGVDSTLKIQPAELGDSAVYLCASSLKGRTASGSEQYFGPGTRLTVT.

This clone was recorded only once. J is TRBJ1-4 and V is TRBV29-1; 7 nucleotides line up with TRBD1. The CDR3 runs 16 residues. Unmatched junction bases numbered 18, after V lost 7 bases and J lost 7 bases. CDR1 is SQVTM and CDR2 is ANQGSEA in the germline V gene. The CDR3 DNA follows: TGCAGCGCCGTAACCCGGAGGGGGCTCATAGGTGAAAAACTGTTTTTT. This codes for CSAVTRRGLIGEKLFF.

The chain uses TRBV6-6 and TRBJ2-3; 14 bases are a match to TRBD2. The trim removed 6 bases at V and 4 bases at J, leaving 6 bases unmatched. The V gene's germline CDR1 is MNHNY and CDR2 SVGAGI (reference sequence). The CDR3 loop spans 16 amino acids. The CDR3 DNA sequence: TGTGCCAGCAGGCAGGGACTAGCGGGAGTTGCAGATACGCAGTATTTT. It yields the protein CASRQGLAGVADTQYF.

The genes are TRBV5-4 and TRBJ1-1; unclear D gene. Trimming removed 4 bases at V and 0 bases at J, with 13 bases between. CDR3 length: 15 amino acids. Germline V CDR1 and CDR2: SGHNT, YYREEE (reference sequence). The CDR3 loop reads CASSPTIYLNTEAFF. The DNA of the CDR3 is TGTGCCAGCAGCCCTACTATTTATTTGAACACTGAAGCTTTCTTT.

This clone was counted a single time. This rearrangement joins TRBV5-6 to TRBJ2-5; D not certain. CDR1 and CDR2 (germline): SGHDT, YYEEEE. The CDR3 loop spans 13 amino acids. V lost 1 base and J 0 bases, leaving 4 bases between the germline ends. The CDR3 DNA sequence: TGTGCCAGCAGCTTGAGCTACCAAGAGACCCAGTACTTC. Translation: CASSLSYQETQYF.

The chain couples TRBV19 to TRBJ1-2; TRBD1 matches at 9 bases. The germline V gene has CDR1 LNHDA and CDR2 SQIVND (reference sequence). Germline trimming cut 7 bases from V and 1 base from J; bases unmatched to any gene: 4. The CDR3 contains 14 residues. The DNA for the CDR3 is TGTGCCAGTATGGGACAGGGAATTAACTATGGCTACACCTTC. Protein: CASMGQGINYGYTF. The full variable domain, its missing parts supplied by reference TRBV19 and TRBJ1-2, is DGGITQSPKYLFRKEGQNVTLSCEQNLNHDAMYWYRQDPGQGLRLIYYSQIVNDFQKGDIAEGYSVSREKKESFPLTVTSAQKNPTAFYLCASMGQGINYGYTFGSGTRLTVV.

The rearrangement uses TRBV19 and TRBJ1-5; D is ambiguous. Germline loops: CDR1 LNHDA, CDR2 SQIVND (reference sequence). Trimming left V 6 bases short and J 4 bases short, with 10 bases between. The CDR3 totals 13 residues. CDR3 residues: CASSSYPNQPQHF. CDR3 DNA sequence: TGTGCCAGTAGCTCTTACCCTAATCAGCCCCAGCATTTT.

This chain uses TRBV7-2 with TRBJ1-1; 7 bases fit TRBD1. This CDR3 contains 16 residues. V dropped 5 bases and J dropped 5; count of bases not matched to a gene: 14. Germline V gives CDR1 SGHTA, CDR2 FQGNSA. The CDR3 DNA reads as TGTGCCAGCAGCGTCTCAGGGAGACAGGGAAAAACTGAAGCTTTCTTT. Encoded protein: CASSVSGRQGKTEAFF. The full variable domain, with the rest looked up from reference TRBV7-2 and TRBJ1-1, is GAGVSQSPSNKVTEKGKDVELRCDPISGHTALYWYRQSLGQGLEFLIYFQGNSAPDKSGLPSDRFSAERTGGSVSTLTIQRTQQEDSAVYLCASSVSGRQGKTEAFFGQGTRLTVV.

This clone has a handful of counts. The rearrangement links TRBV7-9 to TRBJ1-4, with D tentatively TRBD1 (5 bases). CDR3 length: 14 amino acids. Trimming cost V 5 bases and J 0 bases, with 7 bases left between them. CDR1 SEHNR and CDR2 FQNEAQ come from the germline V gene (reference sequence). The DNA for the CDR3 is TGTGCCAGCAGCCCGACAGCAACTAATGAAAAACTGTTTTTT. Protein: CASSPTATNEKLFF.

This chain joins TRBV5-1 and TRBJ1-3; no clear D gene. The CDR3 covers 14 residues. Trimming took 2 bases from V and 2 from J, leaving 8 bases between them. Germline values: CDR1 SGHRS, CDR2 YFSETQ. CDR3 coding DNA: TGCGCCAGCAGCTTTAGTTCGCCTGGAAACACCATATATTTT. Translating gives CASSFSSPGNTIYF.

The J gene is TRBJ1-5, the V gene TRBV25-1; 8 bases line up with TRBD1. The CDR3 runs to 14 residues. Looked up from germline, CDR1 is MGHDK and CDR2 is SYGVNS. V lost 4 bases, J lost 6 bases, and 5 bases stayed unmatched. The CDR3 coding sequence is TGTGCCAGCAGTGGCCAGGGGGCTAGTCAGCCCCAGCATTTT. Protein: CASSGQGASQPQHF.